A single sample is the source of the 8 T cell receptor beta chains below, sequenced in a study of cytomegalovirus exposure and HLA in healthy donors. 60 Vbeta and 13 Jbeta primers were used in PCR. Data came from immunoSEQ multiplex PCR; TCRdb stores just in-frame clones and leaves some out. The table includes around 160,000 clones, approximately 75% detected once. The sequenced sample consisted of PBMCs. Receptors originate from a man aged 50-60 years in good health and CMV-seropositive.

The chain carries TRBV6-5 and TRBJ1-2; 7 nucleotides match TRBD1. J lost 5 bases, V lost 6 bases, and 6 bases had no gene match. This CDR3 spans 13 amino acids. Per the germline V gene, CDR1 is MNHEY and CDR2 is SVGAGI. The CDR3 loop is CASRTGTEYGYTF. Here the CDR3 DNA reads TGTGCCAGCAGGACCGGGACAGAGTATGGCTACACCTTC.

V is TRBV7-8 and J is TRBJ2-5, with 9 bases that match TRBD1. The DNA end is a closer match to TRBJ2-7, so the J assignment may be wrong. This CDR3 region has 14 residues. Germline V CDR1 and CDR2: SGHVS, FQNEAQ. The CDR3 spells CASSLTGGSYEQYF. CDR3 coding DNA: TGTGCCAGCAGCTTGACAGGGGGCTCCTACGAGCAGTACTTC.

Comments on this clone: Other DNA sequences of this sample code for an identical CDR3. V gene TRBV11-2 combines with J gene TRBJ2-7; TRBD1 might be the D (5 bases). Germline values: CDR1 SGHAT, CDR2 FQNNGV. This CDR3 has 13 amino acids. Trimming stripped 1 base from V and 1 base from J, with 5 bases between. CDR3 sequence reads: CASSLAGSYEQYF. The CDR3 nucleotides read TGTGCCAGCAGCTTAGCAGGGTCCTACGAGCAGTACTTC.

This chain links TRBV13 with TRBJ1-1; no definite D call. The germline V and J ends were trimmed by 1 base and 5 bases, with 8 bases remaining between them. The germline V gene has CDR1 PRHDT and CDR2 FYEKMQ (reference sequence). The CDR3 totals 13 residues. The CDR3 nucleotides are TGTGCCAGCAGCTTAGACCGGCGGACTGAAGCTTTCTTT. It codes for CASSLDRRTEAFF. Complete variable domain (other parts from reference TRBV13 and TRBJ1-1): AAGVIQSPRHLIKEKRETATLKCYPIPRHDTVYWYQQGPGQDPQFLISFYEKMQSDKGSIPDRFSAQQFSDYHSELNMSSLELGDSALYFCASSLDRRTEAFFGQGTRLTVV.

V is TRBV10-2 and J is TRBJ1-5; tentative D call: TRBD1 (6 bases). Trimming shortened V by 3 bases and J by 3 bases, and 9 bases separated the two germline ends. The CDR3 covers 14 residues. Germline CDR1 is WSHSY and CDR2 is SAAADI. The CDR3 reads CASSDWTDNQPQHF. The CDR3 DNA reads as TGCGCCAGCAGTGATTGGACAGACAATCAGCCCCAGCATTTT.

This rearrangement joins TRBV19 to TRBJ1-1; perhaps TRBD1 as D (5 bases). Germline V gene sequence: CDR1 LNHDA, CDR2 SQIVND (reference sequence). This CDR3 contains 14 residues. Between the trimmed V and J ends, which lost 1 base and 0 bases, there was a span of 6 bases. CDR3 loop: CASSIGGMNTEAFF. DNA for the CDR3: TGTGCCAGTAGTATAGGGGGCATGAACACTGAAGCTTTCTTT.

The chain combines TRBV29-1 with TRBJ1-2; TRBD1 agrees at 10 bases. Germline assignment: CDR1 SQVTM and CDR2 ANQGSEA. Trimming removed 4 bases from V and 1 base from J; junction bases left unmatched: 6. The CDR3 totals 15 residues. CDR3 amino acids: CSVGTGGGLNYGYTF. The CDR3 coding sequence is TGCAGCGTTGGGACAGGGGGGGGGCTTAACTATGGCTACACCTTC.

The chain joins TRBV29-1 to TRBJ2-7; 8 bases fit TRBD1. This CDR3 contains 11 residues. Germline V gene lookup returns CDR1 SQVTM and CDR2 ANQGSEA. The J segment lost 3 bases and the V segment lost 6 bases, leaving 1 base of the junction unmatched. CDR3 DNA: TGCAGCGTCAGGGGGCTCTACGAGCAGTACTTC. Protein product: CSVRGLYEQYF.